This T cell receptor (beta chain) was identified in a study of tumor-infiltrating lymphocytes in oesophageal squamous cell carcinoma. Using its own MiXCR run on the PCR reads, TCRdb lists one record per CDR3 protein. There are several thousand distinct CDR3 sequences in the sample; approximately 20% occur only once, and about 50% lies in the top ten. This clonotype was seen many times. The TCR originated in a male donor with esophageal squamous cell carcinoma. The specimen was normal esophageal tissue next to the tumor.

The CDR3 reads CASSYSSATGELFF. For the CDR3, the DNA is TGTGCCAGCAGTTACTCGTCAGCCACTGGGGAGCTGTTTTTT. The chain has TRBV6-2 or TRBV6-3 and TRBJ2-2; D is unresolved. The ends were cut back, 0 bases at V and 8 bases at J, with 10 bases in the middle. Germline loops: CDR1 MNHEY, CDR2 SVGEGT. The CDR3 has 14 residues.